The entry that follows covers one T cell receptor beta chain sequence. The sample originates from a study of blood T cell repertoires in COVID-19. Study overall: Both acute and convalescent COVID-19 samples were obtained from the United States, Italy and Spain. T cells, B-cell-depleted T cells, or PBMCs supplied cDNA or gDNA.

In the original workflow: Scientists estimated how many nucleated cells there were by amplifying reference gene primers. Assay used: immunoSEQ multiplex PCR; TCRdb lists only in-frame clones, some missing. V, J and clone size reflect that table, while D and trimming were determined from the DNA. The sample has about 200,000 clones; 70% to 90% are singletons. The CDR3 has 15 amino acids. Germline CDR1 LNHNV, CDR2 YYDKDF (reference sequence). V lost 3 bases and J lost 2, with 13 bases in between. Input material: peripheral blood. The receptor was derived from a woman between 70 and 85 years old with active or convalescent COVID-19. The chain employs TRBV15 and TRBJ1-1; D is unresolved. Here the CDR3 reads CATSRQDRENTEAFF. Written as DNA, the CDR3 is TGTGCCACCAGCAGGCAGGACCGGGAAAACACTGAAGCTTTCTTT.